This TCR beta chain derives from a study of identical twins. CDR1 and CDR2 (germline): DFQATT, SNEGSKA (reference sequence). Trimming removed 3 bases from V and 1 base from J, with 15 bases in between. CDR3 length equals 15 residues. Each cDNA held unique molecular identifiers, and template switching gave it a universal primer site. From the 5' RACE reads, TCRdb called clonotypes with MiXCR, one entry per CDR3 protein. The sample records 700,000 or so distinct CDR3 sequences, around 8.3% being singletons. General study results and limits: Out-of-frame alpha sequences shared between twins exhibited an excess of low generation probability.

This clonotype was counted many times. Its cognate antigen is unknown. The same data also contributed to another study, on yellow fever vaccine responses in identical twins.

The sequenced material came from PBMCs. This TCR was recovered from a woman aged 18-29 years in good health. The chain joins TRBV20-1 to TRBJ2-5, with a possible D match to TRBD2 (6 bases). The CDR3, as DNA: TGCAGTGCTAGGGCCCTCTTAGCGGCCCAAGAGACCCAGTACTTC. It is translated as CSARALLAAQETQYF.